This T cell receptor (beta chain) is drawn from a study of blood T cell repertoires in COVID-19. The CDR3 spans 16 residues. Germline CDR1 is KGHDR and CDR2 is SFDVKD. The junction had 10 bases not matched to a gene; V was cut back by 4 bases and J by 4 bases. How the authors handled the data: For nucleated cells, counts were estimated from reference gene primer amplification. This table comes from immunoSEQ multiplex PCR, and its TCRdb copy is limited to in-frame clones, with some not included. Clone size and the V and J calls come from that table; the DNA yielded D and trimming. This sample has roughly 190,000 clones, with roughly 91% found just once.

The sequence derives from a man between 40 and 49 years old with active or convalescent COVID-19. Sequenced material: peripheral blood. This rearrangement joins TRBV24-1 to TRBJ1-1; 8 nucleotides match TRBD1. Here the CDR3 reads CATSDPTPGGGTEAFF. CDR3 bases: TGTGCCACCAGTGACCCTACTCCAGGGGGCGGCACTGAAGCTTTCTTT.